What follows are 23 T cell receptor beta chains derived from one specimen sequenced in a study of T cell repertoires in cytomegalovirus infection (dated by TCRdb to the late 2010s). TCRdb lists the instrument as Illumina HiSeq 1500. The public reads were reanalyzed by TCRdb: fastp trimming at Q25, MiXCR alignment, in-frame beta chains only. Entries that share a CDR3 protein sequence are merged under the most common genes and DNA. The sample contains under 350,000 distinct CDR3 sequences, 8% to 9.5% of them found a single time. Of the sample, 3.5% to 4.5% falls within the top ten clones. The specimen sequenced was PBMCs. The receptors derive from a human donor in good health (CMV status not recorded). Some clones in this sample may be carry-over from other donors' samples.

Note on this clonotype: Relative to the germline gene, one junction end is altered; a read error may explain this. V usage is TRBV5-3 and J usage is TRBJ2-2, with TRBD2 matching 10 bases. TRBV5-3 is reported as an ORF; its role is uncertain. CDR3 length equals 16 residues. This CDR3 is CASSYIAGGPSGELFF. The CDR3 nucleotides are TGTGCCAGCAGCTACATAGCGGGGGGACCTTCCGGGGAGCTGTTTTTT.

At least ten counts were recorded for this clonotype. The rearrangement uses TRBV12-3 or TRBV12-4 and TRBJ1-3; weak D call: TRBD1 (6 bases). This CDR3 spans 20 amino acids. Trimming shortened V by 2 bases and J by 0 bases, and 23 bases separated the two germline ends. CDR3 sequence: CASSLLPGGGAKGSGNTIYF. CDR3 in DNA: TGTGCCAGCAGTTTACTCCCCGGGGGGGGGGCCAAGGGCTCTGGAAACACCATATATTTT.

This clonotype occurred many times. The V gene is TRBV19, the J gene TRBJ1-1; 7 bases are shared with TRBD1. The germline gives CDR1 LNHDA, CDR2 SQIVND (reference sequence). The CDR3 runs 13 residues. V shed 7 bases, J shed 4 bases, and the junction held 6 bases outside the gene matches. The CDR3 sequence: CASTLTGATEAFF. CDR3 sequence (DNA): TGTGCCAGTACACTCACAGGGGCCACTGAAGCTTTCTTT.

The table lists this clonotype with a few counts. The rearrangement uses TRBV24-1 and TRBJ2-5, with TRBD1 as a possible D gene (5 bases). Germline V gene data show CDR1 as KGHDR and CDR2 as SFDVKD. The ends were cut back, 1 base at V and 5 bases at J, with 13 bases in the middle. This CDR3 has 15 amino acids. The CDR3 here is CATSDFVKGFETQYF. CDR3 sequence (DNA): TGTGCCACCAGTGATTTCGTAAAGGGGTTTGAGACCCAGTACTTC.

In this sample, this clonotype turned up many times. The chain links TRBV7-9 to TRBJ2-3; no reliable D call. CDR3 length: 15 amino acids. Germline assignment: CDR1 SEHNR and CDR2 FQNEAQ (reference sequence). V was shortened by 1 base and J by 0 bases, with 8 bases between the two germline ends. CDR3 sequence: CASSLVVGSTDTQYF. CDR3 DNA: TGTGCCAGCAGCTTAGTGGTCGGCAGCACAGATACGCAGTATTTT.

Here the CDR3 reads CSGTSAQEWETQYF. The CDR3 DNA reads as TGCAGTGGGACTAGCGCCCAGGAGTGGGAGACCCAGTACTTC. This chain links TRBV20-1 with TRBJ2-5, with 9 bases aligning to TRBD2. Unmatched junction bases numbered 11, after V lost 7 bases and J lost 5 bases. In germline, CDR1 is DFQATT, CDR2 SNEGSKA (reference sequence). The CDR3 runs 14 residues.

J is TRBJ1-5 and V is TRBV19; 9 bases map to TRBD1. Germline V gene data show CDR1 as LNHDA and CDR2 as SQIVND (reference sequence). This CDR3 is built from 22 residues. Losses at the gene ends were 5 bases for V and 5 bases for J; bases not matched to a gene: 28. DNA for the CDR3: TGTGCCAGTAGTGAGGGTGGGGGGGCTTACAGGGGGCGCGTGGAGGAGTATCAGCCCCAGCATTTT. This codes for CASSEGGGAYRGRVEEYQPQHF.

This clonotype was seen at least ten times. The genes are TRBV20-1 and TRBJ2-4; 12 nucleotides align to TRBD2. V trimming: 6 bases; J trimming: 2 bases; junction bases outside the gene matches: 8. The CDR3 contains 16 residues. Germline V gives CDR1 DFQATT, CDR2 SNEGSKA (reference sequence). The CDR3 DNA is TGCAGTGCCGAACCGACTAGCGGGAGAACCAAAAACATTCAGTACTTC. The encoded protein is CSAEPTSGRTKNIQYF.

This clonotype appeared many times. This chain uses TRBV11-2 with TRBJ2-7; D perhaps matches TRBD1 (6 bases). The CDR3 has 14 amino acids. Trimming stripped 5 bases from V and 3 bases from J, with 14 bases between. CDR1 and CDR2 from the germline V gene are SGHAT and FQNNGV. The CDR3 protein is CASSPRQGNYEQYF. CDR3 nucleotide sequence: TGTGCCAGCAGCCCACGCCAGGGGAACTACGAGCAGTACTTC.

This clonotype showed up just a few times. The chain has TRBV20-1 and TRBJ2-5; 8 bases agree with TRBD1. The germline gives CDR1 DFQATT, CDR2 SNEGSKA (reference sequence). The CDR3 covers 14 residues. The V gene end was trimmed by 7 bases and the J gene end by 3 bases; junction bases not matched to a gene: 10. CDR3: CSGRPGQAKETQYF. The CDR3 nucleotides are TGCAGTGGGAGACCGGGACAGGCAAAAGAGACCCAGTACTTC.

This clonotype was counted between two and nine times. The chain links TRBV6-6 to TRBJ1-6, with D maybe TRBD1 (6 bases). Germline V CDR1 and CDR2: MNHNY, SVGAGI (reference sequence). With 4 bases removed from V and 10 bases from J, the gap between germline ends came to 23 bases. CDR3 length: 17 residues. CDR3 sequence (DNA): TGTGCCAGCAGTTCGAACCCATACAGGGAACGGAGGTCACCCCTCCACTTT. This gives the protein CASSSNPYRERRSPLHF.

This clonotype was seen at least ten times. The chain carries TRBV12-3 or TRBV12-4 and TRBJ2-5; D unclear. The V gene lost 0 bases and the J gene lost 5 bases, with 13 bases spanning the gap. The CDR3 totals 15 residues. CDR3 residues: CASSLAAGGVETQYF. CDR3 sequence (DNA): TGTGCCAGCAGTTTAGCGGCAGGCGGCGTTGAGACCCAGTACTTC.

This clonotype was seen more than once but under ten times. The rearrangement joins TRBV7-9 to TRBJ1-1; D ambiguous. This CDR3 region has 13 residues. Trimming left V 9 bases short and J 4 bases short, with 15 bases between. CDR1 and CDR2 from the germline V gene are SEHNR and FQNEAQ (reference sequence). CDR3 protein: CASNTGMGTEAFF. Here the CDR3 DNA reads TGTGCCAGTAACACCGGGATGGGCACTGAAGCTTTCTTT. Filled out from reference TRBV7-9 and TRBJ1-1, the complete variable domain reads DTGVSQNPRHKITKRGQNVTFRCDPISEHNRLYWYRQTLGQGPEFLTYFQNEAQLEKSRLLSDRFSAERPKGSFSTLEIQRTEQGDSAMYLCASNTGMGTEAFFGQGTRLTVV.

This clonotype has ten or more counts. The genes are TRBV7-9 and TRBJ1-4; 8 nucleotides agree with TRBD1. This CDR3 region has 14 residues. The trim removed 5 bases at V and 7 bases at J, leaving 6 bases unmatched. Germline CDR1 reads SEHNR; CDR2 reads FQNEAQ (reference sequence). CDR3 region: CASSPDRGGEKLFF. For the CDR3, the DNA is TGTGCCAGCAGCCCCGACAGGGGCGGTGAAAAACTGTTTTTT.

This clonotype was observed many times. The CDR3 DNA is TGTGCCAGCAGCCCCGTAGCGGACTCCTACGAGCAGTACTTC. It codes for CASSPVADSYEQYF. The chain links TRBV9 to TRBJ2-7; D possibly corresponds to TRBD2 (6 bases). Trimming removed 4 bases from V and 0 bases from J, with 11 bases in between. The CDR3 loop spans 14 amino acids. Germline lookup yields CDR1 SGDLS and CDR2 YYNGEE.

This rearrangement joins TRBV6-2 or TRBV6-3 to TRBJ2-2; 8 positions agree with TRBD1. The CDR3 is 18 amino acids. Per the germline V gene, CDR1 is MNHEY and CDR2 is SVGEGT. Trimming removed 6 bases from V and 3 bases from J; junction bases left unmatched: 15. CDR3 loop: CASRNAVDRGWDTGELFF. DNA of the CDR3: TGTGCCAGCAGGAACGCCGTCGACAGGGGTTGGGACACCGGGGAGCTGTTTTTT.

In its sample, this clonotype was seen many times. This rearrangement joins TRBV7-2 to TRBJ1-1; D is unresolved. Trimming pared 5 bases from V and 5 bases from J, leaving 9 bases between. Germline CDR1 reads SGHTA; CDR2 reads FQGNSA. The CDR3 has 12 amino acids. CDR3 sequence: CASSREVTEAFF. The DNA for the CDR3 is TGTGCCAGCAGCCGCGAAGTAACTGAAGCTTTCTTT.

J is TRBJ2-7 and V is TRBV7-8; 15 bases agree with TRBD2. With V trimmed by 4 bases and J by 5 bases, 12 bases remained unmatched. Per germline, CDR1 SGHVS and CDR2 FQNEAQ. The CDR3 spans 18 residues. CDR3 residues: CASSSRTSGRALRNEQYF. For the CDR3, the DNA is TGTGCCAGCAGCTCCCGGACTAGCGGGAGGGCCTTAAGGAACGAGCAGTACTTC.

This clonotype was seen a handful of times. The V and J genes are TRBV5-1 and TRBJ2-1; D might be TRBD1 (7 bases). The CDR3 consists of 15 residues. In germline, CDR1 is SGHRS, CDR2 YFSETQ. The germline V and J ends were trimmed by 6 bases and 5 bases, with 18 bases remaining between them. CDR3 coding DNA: TGCGCCAGCAAGCCCCGGGGGACAGCTGACAATGAGCAGTTCTTC. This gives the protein CASKPRGTADNEQFF.

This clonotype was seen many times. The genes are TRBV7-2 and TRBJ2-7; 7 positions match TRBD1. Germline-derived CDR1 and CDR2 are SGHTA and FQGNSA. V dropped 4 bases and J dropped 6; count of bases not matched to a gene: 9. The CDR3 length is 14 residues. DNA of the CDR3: TGTGCCAGCAGCTCGCGCGTGAACAGGGGCGAGCAGTACTTC. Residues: CASSSRVNRGEQYF.

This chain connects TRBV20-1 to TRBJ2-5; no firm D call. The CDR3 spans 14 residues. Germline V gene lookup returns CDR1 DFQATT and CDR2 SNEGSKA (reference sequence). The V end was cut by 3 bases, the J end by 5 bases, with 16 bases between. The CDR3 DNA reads TGCAGTGCTAGGATGGGCGCTGTCGGCGAGACCCAGTACTTC. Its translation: CSARMGAVGETQYF.

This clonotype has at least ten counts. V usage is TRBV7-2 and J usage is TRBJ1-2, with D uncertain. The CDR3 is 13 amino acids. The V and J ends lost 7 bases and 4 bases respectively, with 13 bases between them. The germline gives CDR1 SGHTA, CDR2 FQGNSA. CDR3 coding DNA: TGTGCCAGCACCACGGTACAACCCTATGGCTACACCTTC. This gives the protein CASTTVQPYGYTF.

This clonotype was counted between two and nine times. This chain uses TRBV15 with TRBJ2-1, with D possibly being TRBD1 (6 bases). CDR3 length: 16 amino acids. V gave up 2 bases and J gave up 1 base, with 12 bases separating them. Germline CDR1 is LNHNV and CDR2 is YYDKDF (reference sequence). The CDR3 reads CATSRPTGGSYNEQFF. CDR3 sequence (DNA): TGTGCCACCAGCAGACCGACAGGAGGTTCCTACAATGAGCAGTTCTTC.